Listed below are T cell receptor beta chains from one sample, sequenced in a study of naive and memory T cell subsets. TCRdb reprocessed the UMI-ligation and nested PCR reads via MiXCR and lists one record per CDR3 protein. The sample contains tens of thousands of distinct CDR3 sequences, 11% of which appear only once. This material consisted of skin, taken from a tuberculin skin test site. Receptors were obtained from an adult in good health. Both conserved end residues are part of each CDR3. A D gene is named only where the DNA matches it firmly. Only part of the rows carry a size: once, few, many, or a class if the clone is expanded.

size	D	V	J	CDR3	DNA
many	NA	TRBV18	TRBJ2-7	CASSRGDEQYF	TGTGCCAGCTCACGGGGAGACGAGCAGTACTTC
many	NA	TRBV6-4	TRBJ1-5	CASSSEENQPQHF	TGTGCCAGCAGTAGTGAGGAAAATCAGCCCCAGCATTTT
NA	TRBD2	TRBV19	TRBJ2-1	CASTAGYLAGGSSYNEQFF	TGTGCCAGCACGGCGGGGTATCTAGCGGGGGGAAGCTCCTACAATGAGCAGTTCTTC
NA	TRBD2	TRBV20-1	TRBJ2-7	CSAGAGLAGSFEQYF	TGCAGTGCTGGGGCAGGGCTAGCGGGATCCTTCGAGCAGTACTTC
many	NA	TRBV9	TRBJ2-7	CASSVGTSHYEQYF	TGTGCCAGCAGCGTTGGGACAAGTCACTACGAGCAGTACTTC
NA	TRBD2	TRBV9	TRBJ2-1	CASSVALGSTSGSNEQFF	TGTGCCAGCAGCGTAGCCCTAGGTAGTACTAGCGGGAGTAATGAGCAGTTCTTC
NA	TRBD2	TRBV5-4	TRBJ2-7	CASSFGAGGRSYEQYF	TGTGCCAGCAGCTTCGGAGCGGGAGGGCGGTCGTACGAGCAGTACTTC
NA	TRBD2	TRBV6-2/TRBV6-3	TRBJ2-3	CASSPQPPLAGQTDTQYF	TGTGCCAGCAGTCCCCAACCTCCTCTAGCGGGCCAAACAGATACGCAGTATTTT
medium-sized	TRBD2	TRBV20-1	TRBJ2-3	CSARDDSLAGGYTDTQYF	TGCAGTGCTAGAGATGATTCCCTAGCGGGAGGATACACAGATACGCAGTATTTT
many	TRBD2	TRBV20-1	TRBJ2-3	CSAGKRLAHNTDTQYF	TGCAGTGCTGGAAAAAGACTAGCGCACAACACAGATACGCAGTATTTT
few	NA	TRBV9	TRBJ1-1	CASSALTNTEAFF	TGTGCCAGCAGCGCACTCACGAACACTGAAGCTTTCTTT
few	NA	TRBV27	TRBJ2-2	CASSFLQGGELFF	TGTGCCAGCAGTTTCCTCCAGGGCGGGGAGCTGTTTTTT
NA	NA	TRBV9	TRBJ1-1	CASSVSVVTNTEAFF	TGTGCCAGCAGCGTAAGCGTGGTAACTAACACTGAAGCTTTCTTT
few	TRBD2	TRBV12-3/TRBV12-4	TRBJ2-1	CASRRLAGRNEQFF	TGTGCCAGCCGAAGACTAGCGGGACGGAATGAGCAGTTCTTC
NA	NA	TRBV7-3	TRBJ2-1	CASSLGGPSHEQFF	TGTGCCAGCAGCTTGGGGGGGCCCTCCCATGAGCAGTTCTTC
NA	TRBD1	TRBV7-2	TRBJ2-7	CASSIRDRGREQYF	TGTGCCAGCAGCATCCGGGACAGGGGTCGAGAGCAGTACTTC
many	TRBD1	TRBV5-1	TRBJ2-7	CASSLSGTGQEEQYF	TGCGCCAGCAGCCTCTCCGGGACAGGACAGGAGGAGCAGTACTTC
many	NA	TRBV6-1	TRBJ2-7	CASSFGHTTYEQYF	TGTGCCAGCAGCTTCGGACACACGACCTACGAGCAGTACTTC
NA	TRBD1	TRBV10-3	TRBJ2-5	CAISDRTGEETQYF	TGTGCCATCAGTGACAGGACAGGGGAAGAGACCCAGTACTTC
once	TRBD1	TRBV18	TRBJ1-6	CASSPQGAGSPLNF	TGTGCCAGCTCACCCCAGGGGGCAGGGTCACCCCTCAACTTT
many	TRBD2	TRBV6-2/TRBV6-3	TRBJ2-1	CASSLRRTSGIGGSYNEQFF	TGTGCCAGCAGTCTCCGCCGGACTAGCGGGATTGGTGGCTCCTACAATGAGCAGTTCTTC
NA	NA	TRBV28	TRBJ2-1	CASSFDGSGSYNEQFF	TGTGCCAGCAGTTTCGATGGGAGCGGCTCCTACAATGAGCAGTTCTTC
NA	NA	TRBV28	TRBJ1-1	CASSLGRNTEAFF	TGTGCCAGCAGTTTGGGGAGGAATACTGAAGCTTTCTTT
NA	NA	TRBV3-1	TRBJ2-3	CASSLRLGRTDTQYF	TGTGCCAGCAGCCTCCGACTAGGACGCACAGATACGCAGTATTTT
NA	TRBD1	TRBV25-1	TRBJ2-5	CASSARDRGSVETQYF	TGTGCCAGCAGTGCCCGGGACAGGGGGTCCGTCGAGACCCAGTACTTC
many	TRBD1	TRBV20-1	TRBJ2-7	CSARPNRGRSSYEQYF	TGCAGTGCTAGACCGAACAGGGGGCGGTCGTCCTACGAGCAGTACTTC
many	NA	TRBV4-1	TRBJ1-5	CASSQDWGAGLQPQHF	TGCGCCAGCAGCCAAGATTGGGGGGCGGGGCTGCAGCCCCAGCATTTT
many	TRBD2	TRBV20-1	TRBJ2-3	CSADIGGGSADTQYF	TGCAGTGCTGATATCGGCGGCGGGAGCGCAGATACGCAGTATTTT
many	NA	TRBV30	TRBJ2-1	CAWNSEGPQFF	TGTGCCTGGAACTCAGAGGGACCCCAGTTCTTC
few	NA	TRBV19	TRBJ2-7	CASSSQGNEQYF	TGTGCCAGTAGCTCCCAGGGGAACGAGCAGTACTTC
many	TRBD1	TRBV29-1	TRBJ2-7	CSVEVGTGGLRDEQYF	TGCAGCGTTGAAGTTGGGACAGGGGGCCTAAGAGACGAGCAGTACTTC
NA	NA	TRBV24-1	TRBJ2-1	CATSDSKLDPIYNEQFF	TGTGCCACCAGTGATTCGAAACTAGACCCTATCTACAATGAGCAGTTCTTC
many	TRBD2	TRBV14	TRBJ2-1	CASSEIAGGPKLVQFF	TGTGCCAGCAGCGAGATAGCGGGAGGGCCTAAGCTTGTGCAGTTCTTC
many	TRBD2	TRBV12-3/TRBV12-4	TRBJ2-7	CASSLLLAINEQYF	TGTGCCAGCAGTTTACTACTAGCGATAAACGAGCAGTACTTC
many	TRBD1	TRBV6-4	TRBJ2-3	CASSPVKGAITDTQYF	TGTGCCAGCAGCCCCGTTAAGGGGGCAATCACAGATACGCAGTATTTT
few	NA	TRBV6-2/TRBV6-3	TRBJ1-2	CASSWNNYGYTF	TGTGCCAGCAGCTGGAACAACTATGGCTACACCTTC
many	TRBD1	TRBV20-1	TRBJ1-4	CSAKWTGVGEKLFF	TGCAGTGCTAAATGGACAGGGGTCGGAGAAAAACTGTTTTTT
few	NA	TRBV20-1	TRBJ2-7	CSAKLPYEQYF	TGCAGTGCTAAGCTTCCGTACGAGCAGTACTTC
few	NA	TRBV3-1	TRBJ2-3	CASSQPLGGRTDTQYF	TGTGCCAGCAGCCAGCCATTGGGGGGAAGGACAGATACGCAGTATTTT
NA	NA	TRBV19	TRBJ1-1	CASSRGRDTEAFF	TGTGCCAGTAGTAGGGGGAGGGATACTGAAGCTTTCTTT
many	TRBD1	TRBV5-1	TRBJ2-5	CASSRPGQGKETQYF	TGCGCCAGCAGTAGGCCGGGACAGGGCAAAGAGACCCAGTACTTC
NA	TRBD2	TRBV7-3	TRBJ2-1	CASSLAGGHEQFF	TGTGCCAGCAGCTTAGCGGGGGGACATGAGCAGTTCTTC
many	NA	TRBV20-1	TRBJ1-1	CSARPKGVEAFF	TGCAGTGCTAGGCCGAAGGGGGTTGAAGCTTTCTTT
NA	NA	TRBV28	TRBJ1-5	CASSLTPGSNQPQHF	TGTGCCAGCAGTTTAACTCCAGGTAGCAATCAGCCCCAGCATTTT
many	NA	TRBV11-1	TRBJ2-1	CASSLAPRNEQFF	TGTGCCAGCAGCTTAGCGCCCCGCAATGAGCAGTTCTTC
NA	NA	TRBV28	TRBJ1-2	CASISDTFYGYTF	TGTGCCAGCATTTCTGACACCTTTTATGGCTACACCTTC
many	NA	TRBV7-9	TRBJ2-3	CATSGLISTDTQYF	TGTGCCACCTCGGGACTTATAAGCACAGATACGCAGTATTTT
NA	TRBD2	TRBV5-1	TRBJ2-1	CASSRGSGGADHNEQFF	TGCGCCAGCAGCCGGGGTAGCGGGGGGGCGGACCACAATGAGCAGTTCTTC
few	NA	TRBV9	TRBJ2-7	CASSVAEYFSYEQYF	TGTGCCAGCAGCGTAGCTGAGTATTTCTCCTACGAGCAGTACTTC
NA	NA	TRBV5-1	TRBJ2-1	CASSLVPYNEQFF	TGCGCCAGCAGCTTGGTTCCCTACAATGAGCAGTTCTTC
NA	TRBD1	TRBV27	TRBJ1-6	CASGWTGVSPLHF	TGTGCCAGCGGATGGACAGGGGTTTCACCCCTCCACTTT
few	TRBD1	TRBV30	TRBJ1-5	CAWSEKWDSSGPQHF	TGTGCCTGGAGTGAGAAATGGGACAGCTCTGGGCCCCAGCATTTT
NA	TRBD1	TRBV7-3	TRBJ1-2	CPHNTGDGYTF	TGTCCACACAACACAGGGGATGGCTACACCTTC
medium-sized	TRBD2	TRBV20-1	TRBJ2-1	CSAIGTSGRLSYNEQFF	TGCAGTGCTATTGGGACTAGCGGTCGACTATCCTACAATGAGCAGTTCTTC
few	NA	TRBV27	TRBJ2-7	CASSYSRFNEQYF	TGTGCCAGCAGTTATTCTAGATTCAACGAGCAGTACTTC
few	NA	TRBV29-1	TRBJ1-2	CSVRTANYGYTF	TGCAGCGTTCGGACAGCTAACTATGGCTACACCTTC
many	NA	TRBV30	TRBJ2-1	CAWSALAGGEQFF	TGTGCCTGGAGTGCGCTAGCAGGTGGTGAGCAGTTCTTC
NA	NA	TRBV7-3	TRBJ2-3	CASSLDDESTDTQYF	TGTGCCAGCAGCTTGGACGACGAGAGCACAGATACGCAGTATTTT
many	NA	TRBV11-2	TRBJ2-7	CASSLPEDEQYF	TGTGCCAGCAGCTTGCCGGAGGACGAGCAGTACTTC